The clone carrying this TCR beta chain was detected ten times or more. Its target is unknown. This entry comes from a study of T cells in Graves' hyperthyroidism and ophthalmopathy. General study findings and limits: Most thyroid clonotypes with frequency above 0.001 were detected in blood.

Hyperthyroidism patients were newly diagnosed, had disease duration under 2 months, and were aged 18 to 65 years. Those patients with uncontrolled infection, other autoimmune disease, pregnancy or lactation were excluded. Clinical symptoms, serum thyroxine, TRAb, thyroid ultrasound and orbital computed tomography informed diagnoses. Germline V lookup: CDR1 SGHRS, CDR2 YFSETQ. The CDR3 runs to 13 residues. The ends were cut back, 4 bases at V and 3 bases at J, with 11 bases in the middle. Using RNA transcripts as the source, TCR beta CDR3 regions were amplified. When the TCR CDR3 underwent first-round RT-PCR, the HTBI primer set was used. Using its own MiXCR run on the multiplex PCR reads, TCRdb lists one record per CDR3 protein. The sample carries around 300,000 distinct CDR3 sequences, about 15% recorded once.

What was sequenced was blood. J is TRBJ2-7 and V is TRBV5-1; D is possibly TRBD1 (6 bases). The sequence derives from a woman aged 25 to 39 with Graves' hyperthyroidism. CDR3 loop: CASSAGVHYEQYF. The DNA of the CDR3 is TGCGCCAGCAGCGCAGGGGTCCACTACGAGCAGTACTTC.